What follows are 21 T cell receptor beta chains derived from one specimen sequenced in a study of shared clonotypes between healthy human individuals. The data were produced by immunoSEQ multiplex PCR, yet TCRdb's version contains in-frame clones alone and is incomplete. The table lists about 2.1 million clones, about 92% of them singletons. Selected positively for CCR7 and CD45RO-negative, naive CD8 cells excluded terminally differentiated effector memory CD45RA+ cells. Sequenced input: naive CD8+ T cells from PBMCs. Receptor source: a man aged 18 to 29 in good health. Some clones in this sample may be carry-over from other donors' samples.

This chain uses TRBV19 with TRBJ2-7, with D possibly matching TRBD2 (5 bases). Trimming removed 11 bases at V and 3 bases at J, with 17 bases between. Per germline, CDR1 LNHDA and CDR2 SQIVND (reference sequence). This CDR3 contains 13 residues. The CDR3 here is CAPLRLPLYEQYF. The CDR3, as DNA: TGTGCCCCCCTGCGACTACCCCTCTACGAGCAGTACTTC. Variable domain in full (rest from reference TRBV19 and TRBJ2-7): DGGITQSPKYLFRKEGQNVTLSCEQNLNHDAMYWYRQDPGQGLRLIYYSQIVNDFQKGDIAEGYSVSREKKESFPLTVTSAQKNPTAFYLCAPLRLPLYEQYFGPGTRLTVT.

The rearrangement joins TRBV4-1 to TRBJ2-7; 8 bases agree with TRBD1. This CDR3 region has 14 residues. The ends lost 4 bases at V and 4 bases at J; junction bases unmatched: 6. From germline, CDR1 is MGHRA and CDR2 YSYEKL. CDR3 in amino acids: CASSPPGGYYEQYF. In DNA form, the CDR3 reads TGCGCCAGCAGCCCCCCAGGGGGCTATTACGAGCAGTACTTC.

V gene TRBV5-1 combines with J gene TRBJ2-1; TRBD2 matches at 10 bases. Germline V gene lookup returns CDR1 SGHRS and CDR2 YFSETQ. V lost 0 bases, J lost 4 bases, and 4 bases stayed unmatched. The CDR3 runs to 16 residues. The CDR3 here is CASSLVGLAAYNEQFF. The CDR3 DNA follows: TGCGCCAGCAGCTTGGTCGGACTAGCGGCATACAATGAGCAGTTCTTC.

The rearrangement links TRBV28 to TRBJ2-5; TRBD2 might be the D (6 bases). The CDR3 is 15 amino acids. The germline V gene encodes CDR1 MDHEN and CDR2 SYDVKM. Trimming removed 5 bases from V and 3 bases from J, with 16 bases in between. CDR3 DNA sequence: TGTGCCAGCAGTAAAAAAGTAGCGGAAAAAGAGACCCAGTACTTC. Residues: CASSKKVAEKETQYF.

J is TRBJ2-5 and V is TRBV9; D may be TRBD2 (6 bases). The V gene lost 3 bases and the J gene lost 5 bases, with 20 bases spanning the gap. This CDR3 spans 16 amino acids. Germline CDR1 SGDLS, CDR2 YYNGEE. The CDR3 is CASSATGLVGRETQYF. The CDR3 DNA follows: TGTGCCAGCAGCGCCACGGGACTTGTGGGAAGGGAGACCCAGTACTTC.

This clone was detected only once. The CDR3 sequence is CASSVDGSSGRLYEQYF. CDR3 coding DNA: TGTGCCAGCAGCGTAGACGGTAGTAGCGGGAGATTGTACGAGCAGTACTTC. V gene TRBV9 combines with J gene TRBJ2-7; 9 nucleotides match TRBD2. V was pared by 0 bases and J by 4 bases, with 11 bases of the junction left unmatched. Per germline, CDR1 SGDLS and CDR2 YYNGEE. The CDR3 totals 17 residues. The full variable domain, with the rest looked up from reference TRBV9 and TRBJ2-7, is DSGVTQTPKHLITATGQRVTLRCSPRSGDLSVYWYQQSLDQGLQFLIQYYNGEERAKGNILERFSAQQFPDLHSELNLSSLELGDSALYFCASSVDGSSGRLYEQYFGPGTRLTVT.

The chain uses TRBV28 and TRBJ1-4; D is perhaps TRBD1 (5 bases). Germline loops: CDR1 MDHEN, CDR2 SYDVKM. The CDR3 spans 16 residues. The V gene lost 6 bases and the J gene lost 11 bases, with 25 bases spanning the gap. CDR3 sequence reads: CASSYGRRGREGKLFF. The CDR3 DNA is TGTGCCAGCAGCTATGGGAGGAGGGGCAGGGAGGGGAAACTGTTTTTT.

The chain couples TRBV18 to TRBJ1-1; D is possibly TRBD1 (6 bases). The CDR3 is made up of 15 amino acids. CDR1 KGHSH and CDR2 LQKENI come from the germline V gene. Trimming stripped 2 bases from V and 0 bases from J, with 10 bases between. CDR3 amino acids: CASSPLGHLNTEAFF. For the CDR3, the DNA is TGTGCCAGCTCACCATTGGGACACCTGAACACTGAAGCTTTCTTT.

This clone was found once. The rearrangement uses TRBV27 and TRBJ2-3; 10 bases align to TRBD1. The CDR3 has 16 residues. In germline, CDR1 is MNHEY, CDR2 SMNVEV (reference sequence). The V gene end was trimmed by 5 bases and the J gene end by 4 bases; junction bases not matched to a gene: 9. The CDR3 DNA sequence: TGTGCCAGCAGTCTTCTTATGGGACAGGGGCCAGATACGCAGTATTTT. Amino acids: CASSLLMGQGPDTQYF.

The rearrangement links TRBV9 to TRBJ2-5, with TRBD2 matching 14 bases. The CDR3 spans 18 residues. Germline CDR1 SGDLS, CDR2 YYNGEE. V gave up 3 bases and J gave up 5 bases; unmatched junction bases: 12. The CDR3: CASSAGTSGRIVGETQYF. For the CDR3, the DNA is TGTGCCAGCAGCGCCGGGACTAGCGGGAGAATAGTTGGGGAGACCCAGTACTTC.

The chain recombines TRBV19 with TRBJ2-3; 8 positions match TRBD1. This CDR3 is 16 amino acids long. Germline CDR1 and CDR2: LNHDA and SQIVND (reference sequence). Unmatched junction bases numbered 12, after V lost 6 bases and J lost 4 bases. This CDR3 reads CASSPRDRFLSDTQYF. In DNA, the CDR3 is TGTGCCAGTAGCCCCCGGGACAGGTTCTTGTCAGATACGCAGTATTTT.

The chain recombines TRBV9 with TRBJ2-6, with a weak D call TRBD2 (7 bases). Germline assignment: CDR1 SGDLS and CDR2 YYNGEE. V was trimmed by 4 bases and J by 2 bases, leaving 19 bases between them. CDR3 length: 18 residues. The CDR3 loop is CASSPTVGGLAGANVLTF. In DNA form, the CDR3 reads TGTGCCAGCAGCCCCACAGTCGGGGGGCTCGCTGGGGCCAACGTCCTGACTTTC.

The chain has TRBV29-1 and TRBJ1-3; 11 positions match TRBD1. V lost 4 bases to trimming and J lost 4 bases; unmatched junction nucleotides: 6. CDR1 is SQVTM, CDR2 ANQGSEA, per germline. The CDR3 is 15 amino acids. The CDR3 loop reads CSVVGQGAKGNTIYF. The CDR3 DNA follows: TGCAGCGTTGTAGGACAGGGGGCGAAGGGAAACACCATATATTTT.

This clone was detected only once. V is TRBV30 and J is TRBJ2-2; D is unresolved. The CDR3 has 15 residues. Trimming took 0 bases from V and 6 from J, leaving 14 bases between them. In germline, CDR1 is GTSNPN, CDR2 SVGIG (reference sequence). The CDR3, as DNA: TGTGCCTGGAGTGTAACGGTAGTCGGTCCCGGGGAGCTGTTTTTT. As protein: CAWSVTVVGPGELFF.

The gene calls are TRBV2 and TRBJ1-1, with D possibly TRBD1 on 6 matching bases. Between the trimmed V and J ends, which lost 5 bases and 6 bases, there was a span of 13 bases. This CDR3 spans 13 amino acids. Germline values: CDR1 SNHLY, CDR2 FYNNEI. DNA for the CDR3: TGTGCCAGCAGTAACAGGGACCAACCTGAAGCTTTCTTT. Amino acid sequence: CASSNRDQPEAFF.

The V call is TRBV5-1, the J call TRBJ2-1, with D unclear. Trimming pared 4 bases from V and 0 bases from J, leaving 11 bases between. Germline CDR1 and CDR2: SGHRS and YFSETQ. The CDR3 has 15 amino acids. The CDR3 loop is CASSPQYTSYNEQFF. In nucleotides, the CDR3 is TGCGCCAGCAGCCCCCAATATACCTCCTACAATGAGCAGTTCTTC.

The chain carries TRBV27 and TRBJ2-7; D unclear. CDR1 and CDR2 (germline): MNHEY, SMNVEV (reference sequence). Trimming cost V 0 bases and J 2 bases, with 11 bases left between them. The CDR3 length is 15 residues. The CDR3 DNA reads TGTGCCAGCAGTTTATCTCCGATCCCAGCCTACGAGCAGTACTTC. This translates into CASSLSPIPAYEQYF.

This clone appeared once. The chain combines TRBV7-3 with TRBJ2-7; 10 bases are shared with TRBD2. Germline CDR1 reads SGHTA; CDR2 reads FQGTGA. The J segment lost 2 bases and the V segment lost 5 bases, leaving 6 bases of the junction unmatched. The CDR3 length is 15 residues. As DNA, the CDR3 is TGTGCCAGCAGCCCGGGACTAGCGCCCACCTACGAGCAGTACTTC. It is translated as CASSPGLAPTYEQYF. Based on the CDR3 plus reference TRBV7-3 and TRBJ2-7, the full variable domain is GAGVSQTPSNKVTEKGKYVELRCDPISGHTALYWYRQSLGQGPEFLIYFQGTGAADDSGLPNDRFFAVRPEGSVSTLKIQRTERGDSAVYLCASSPGLAPTYEQYFGPGTRLTVT.

The chain has TRBV19 and TRBJ2-7; TRBD1 matches 8 bases. This CDR3 comprises 15 residues. The J segment lost 4 bases and the V segment lost 3 bases, leaving 8 bases of the junction unmatched. In germline, CDR1 is LNHDA, CDR2 SQIVND (reference sequence). CDR3 nucleotides: TGTGCCAGTAGTATCTATCCAGGGGGCAATTACGAGCAGTACTTC. Protein product: CASSIYPGGNYEQYF.

This clone has just one count. The chain carries TRBV6-5 and TRBJ1-1; D gene unclear. V dropped 4 bases and J dropped 1 base, with 16 bases sitting between them. The CDR3 length is 16 residues. From germline, CDR1 is MNHEY and CDR2 SVGAGI. The CDR3 sequence: CASSWVPGRENTEAFF. In nucleotides, the CDR3 is TGTGCCAGCAGTTGGGTCCCGGGGAGGGAGAACACTGAAGCTTTCTTT.

The chain joins TRBV6-5 to TRBJ2-7; 10 bases line up with TRBD1. The V gene's germline CDR1 is MNHEY and CDR2 SVGAGI. CDR3 length: 14 residues. V lost 10 bases and J lost 3; bases outside the gene matches: 9. Written as DNA, the CDR3 is TGTGCCACCGAGACAGGGGGCGCTTACTACGAGCAGTACTTC. Translating gives CATETGGAYYEQYF.